Listed here are 5 T cell receptor beta chains from one sample, sequenced in a study of T-cell reconstitution after alpha-beta-depleted transplantation in children. During its preparation, the TCRbeta library received unique molecular identifiers. TCRdb redid the calling of the PCR reads with MiXCR, one entry per CDR3 protein. The sample holds 350,000 to 400,000 distinct CDR3 sequences, about an eighth seen once. Sequences were derived from PBMCs, sampled from the stem cell graft. The receptors derive from a human donor who donated a stem cell graft to a child with Fanconi anemia.

This clonotype was observed a few times. V usage is TRBV7-2 and J usage is TRBJ2-7, with TRBD1 matching 7 bases. Germline V lookup: CDR1 SGHTA, CDR2 FQGNSA. The CDR3 is made up of 14 amino acids. V gave up 3 bases and J gave up 4 bases; unmatched junction bases: 6. The CDR3 DNA is TGTGCCAGCAGCTTCCTCGGGACAGAATACGAGCAGTACTTC. It specifies CASSFLGTEYEQYF.

This clonotype has more than one count but fewer than ten. The gene calls are TRBV7-9 and TRBJ1-3; 8 nucleotides match TRBD1. The germline gives CDR1 SEHNR, CDR2 FQNEAQ (reference sequence). There are 14 residues in the CDR3. Unmatched junction bases numbered 3, after V lost 4 bases and J lost 4 bases. The CDR3 sequence: CASSWTGNGNTIYF. CDR3 nucleotide sequence: TGTGCCAGCAGCTGGACAGGGAACGGAAACACCATATATTTT.

This clonotype was found many times. J is TRBJ2-7 and V is TRBV7-2; no reliable D call. Trimming pared 5 bases from V and 3 bases from J, leaving 11 bases between. The CDR3 extends over 13 amino acids. Germline CDR1 reads SGHTA; CDR2 reads FQGNSA. The chain's CDR3 is CASSPGRGYEQYF. CDR3 nucleotide sequence: TGTGCCAGCAGCCCCGGGCGAGGCTACGAGCAGTACTTC.

This clonotype was seen repeatedly, ten times or more. V and J are TRBV20-1 and TRBJ1-2; D is ambiguous. Trimming cost V 3 bases and J 8 bases, with 16 bases left between them. Germline CDR1 and CDR2: DFQATT and SNEGSKA (reference sequence). The CDR3 consists of 13 residues. CDR3 region: CSARMRTLRGYTF. The CDR3 DNA follows: TGCAGTGCTAGGATGCGGACTCTAAGGGGCTACACCTTC.

This clonotype has just a few counts. This chain connects TRBV2 to TRBJ1-6; D may be TRBD1 (5 bases). The CDR3 sequence is 14 residues long. Trimming took off 3 bases at V and 7 bases at J, with 10 bases between the two ends. Germline V lookup: CDR1 SNHLY, CDR2 FYNNEI. DNA for the CDR3: TGTGCCAGCAGTGATCAGGGCCGAAATTCACCCCTCCACTTT. Translation gives CASSDQGRNSPLHF.